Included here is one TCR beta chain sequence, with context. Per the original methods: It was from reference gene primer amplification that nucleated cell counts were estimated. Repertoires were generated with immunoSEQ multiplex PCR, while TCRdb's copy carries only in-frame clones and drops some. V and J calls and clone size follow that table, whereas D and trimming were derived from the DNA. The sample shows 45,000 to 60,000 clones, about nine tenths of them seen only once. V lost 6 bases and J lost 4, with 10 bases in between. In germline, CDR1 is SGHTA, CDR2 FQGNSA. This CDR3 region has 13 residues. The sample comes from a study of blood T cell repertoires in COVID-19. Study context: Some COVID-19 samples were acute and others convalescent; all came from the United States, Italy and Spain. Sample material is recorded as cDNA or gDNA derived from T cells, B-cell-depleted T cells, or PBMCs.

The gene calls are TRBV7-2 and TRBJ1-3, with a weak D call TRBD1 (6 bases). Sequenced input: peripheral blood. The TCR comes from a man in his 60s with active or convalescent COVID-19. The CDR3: CASRPTGGNTIYF. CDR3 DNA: TGTGCCAGCAGGCCGACAGGCGGAAACACCATATATTTT.